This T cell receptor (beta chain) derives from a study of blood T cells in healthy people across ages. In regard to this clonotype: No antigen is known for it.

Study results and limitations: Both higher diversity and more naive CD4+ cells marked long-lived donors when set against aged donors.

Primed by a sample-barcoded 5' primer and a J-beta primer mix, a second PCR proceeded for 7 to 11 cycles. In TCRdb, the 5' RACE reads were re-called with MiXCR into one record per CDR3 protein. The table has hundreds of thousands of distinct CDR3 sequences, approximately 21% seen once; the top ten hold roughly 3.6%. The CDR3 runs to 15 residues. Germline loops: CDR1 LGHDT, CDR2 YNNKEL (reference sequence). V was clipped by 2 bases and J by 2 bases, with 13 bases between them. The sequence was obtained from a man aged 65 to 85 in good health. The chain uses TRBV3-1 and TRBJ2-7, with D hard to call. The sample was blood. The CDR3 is CASSQHPDAAYEQYF. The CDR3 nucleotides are TGTGCCAGCAGCCAACATCCCGACGCTGCCTACGAGCAGTACTTC.